The T cell receptor beta chain described here comes from a study of T cell repertoires in aging, cancer and after chemotherapy. Rearranged V-D-J TRB sequences were amplified with a mixed TRB-A/B primer pool. MiXCR, applied by TCRdb to the multiplex PCR reads, yields one record per CDR3 protein. This table has more than 3,500 distinct CDR3 sequences, roughly a quarter appearing once. CDR1 is LNHDA, CDR2 SQIVND, per germline (reference sequence). The V and J ends lost 8 bases and 9 bases, in that order; junction bases with no gene match: 12. The CDR3 sequence is 13 residues long. This clonotype is medium-sized. Amplification of TCR beta used genomic DNA extracted from peripheral blood.

V gene TRBV19 combines with J gene TRBJ1-1; 7 positions match TRBD1. The source material was blood. This TCR was sampled from a human donor with a blood cancer. CDR3 protein: CASYDWDSPKAFF. CDR3 DNA: TGTGCCAGTTACGACTGGGACAGTCCGAAAGCTTTCTTT.